This TCR beta chain was obtained from a study of cytomegalovirus exposure and HLA in healthy donors. This PCR relied on a set of 60 Vbeta primers and 13 Jbeta primers. Sequencing used immunoSEQ multiplex PCR; TCRdb keeps in-frame clones, though not all of them. The sample shows more than 95,000 clones, and approximately 2.6% sits with its ten largest clones. The CDR3 sequence is 11 residues long. V lost 11 bases, J lost 5 bases, and 12 bases lay in between. The V gene's germline CDR1 is MRHNA and CDR2 SNTAGT. Sequencing input: PBMCs. J is TRBJ1-2 and V is TRBV6-4; D unclear. The clonotype originates from a man aged 30 to 45 in good health and CMV-seronegative. This CDR3 is CAGLGRYGYTF. The CDR3 coding sequence is TGTGCCGGCCTCGGGAGGTATGGCTACACCTTC.